This T cell receptor beta chain is from a study of breast tumors, draining lymph nodes, adjacent tissues. This clonotype showed up many times. Its antigen is not identified. The V end was cut by 6 bases, the J end by 0 bases, with 15 bases between. From germline, CDR1 is DFQATT and CDR2 SNEGSKA (reference sequence). The CDR3 has 15 residues. TCRdb re-derived calls from the multiplex PCR reads in MiXCR, one entry per CDR3 protein. The sample contains about 270,000 distinct CDR3 sequences, over 30% of which appear only once. The lymph nodes were axillary draining lymph nodes from breast cancer patients. Study-wide findings and caveats: Luminal-like breast cancer showed significantly greater tumor-nontumor repertoire similarity than basal-like breast cancer did.

The sequenced sample was axillary lymph node tissue. This clonotype was sampled from a female donor with breast cancer. Some clones in this sample may be carry-over from other donors' samples. The chain combines TRBV20-1 with TRBJ1-5, with a tentative D call TRBD1 (6 bases). The CDR3 nucleotides are TGCAGTGCCGGGCCAGGGGCCTATAGCAATCAGCCCCAGCATTTT. Translating it yields CSAGPGAYSNQPQHF.